A selection of T cell receptor beta chains follows, all from one sample in a study of technical replicates of blood from a handful of donors. TCRdb keeps only in-frame clones here, not all; method: immunoSEQ multiplex PCR. The sample consists of over 45,000 clones, 92% of them appearing once. The sequenced sample consisted of PBMCs. These receptors were collected from a human donor in good health. Some clones in this sample may be carry-over from other donors' samples. The CDR3 runs from the conserved cysteine through the conserved F or W. The order of the fields is clone size, V gene, D gene, J gene, CDR3 DNA, CDR3 protein. A D gene is named only where the DNA matches it firmly. Size is stated for part of the rows, as once, few or many counts, or as a class when the clone is expanded.

.,TRBV15,TRBD1,TRBJ2-1,TGTGCCACCAGCAGGCCGGGACAGCGACGGGAGCAGTTCTTC,CATSRPGQRREQFF
.,TRBV7-3,TRBD2,TRBJ2-3,TGTGCCAGCAGCCGTAGCGGGGGGAACACAGATACGCAGTATTTT,CASSRSGGNTDTQYF
once,TRBV7-9,TRBD2,TRBJ2-2,TGTGCCAGCAGCTCGCTAATCCTTAGCGGGACGAGGACCGGGGAGCTGTTTTTT,CASSSLILSGTRTGELFF
.,TRBV5-6,TRBD2,TRBJ2-6,TGTGCCAGCATACCTAGCGGATCCAACGTCCTGACTTTC,CASIPSGSNVLTF
.,TRBV5-1,TRBD1,TRBJ1-6,TGCGCCAGCAGCTTGGAAGGACAGGGGAATTCACCCCTCCACTTT,CASSLEGQGNSPLHF
.,TRBV5-5,.,TRBJ2-7,TGTGCCAGCAGCTTGAGTAACAGGCCGAGCCTTGGCGAGCAGTACTTC,CASSLSNRPSLGEQYF
.,TRBV4-2,TRBD2,TRBJ2-7,TGTGCCAGCAGCCAAGTATTCGGACTAGTATCCCACGAGCAGTACTTC,CASSQVFGLVSHEQYF
.,TRBV20-1,.,TRBJ2-3,TGCAGTGCTAGGTCGGATACGCAGTATTTT,CSARSDTQYF
.,TRBV5-1,.,TRBJ1-3,TGCGCCAGCAGCTTGGTTTCCAGAAGCTCTGGAAACACCATATATTTT,CASSLVSRSSGNTIYF
.,TRBV5-1,TRBD1,TRBJ2-7,TGCGCCAGCAGCTCACAGGGGGCGAAGTACGAGCAGTACTTC,CASSSQGAKYEQYF
.,TRBV10-3,TRBD1,TRBJ1-2,TGTGCCATCAGTGAGCGGACAGGGGCGAGGTATGGCTACACCTTC,CAISERTGARYGYTF
.,TRBV4-2,.,TRBJ1-2,TGTGCCAGCAGCCAAGAAGTGGGGCAAAATCCCTATGGCTACACCTTC,CASSQEVGQNPYGYTF
.,TRBV10-3,TRBD1,TRBJ1-5,TGTGCCATCAGTGCCACAGGGGGCTTTGGAAGCAATCAGCCCCAGCATTTT,CAISATGGFGSNQPQHF
.,TRBV2,TRBD2,TRBJ2-7,TGTGCCAGCAGTGAACCCAGGGAGGGGTGGGAGCAGTACTTC,CASSEPREGWEQYF
.,TRBV30,.,TRBJ1-2,TGTGCCTGGAGTGTCATAGGGGACTATGGCTACACCTTC,CAWSVIGDYGYTF